This T cell receptor beta chain derives from a study of T-cell memory formation after mild COVID-19. Via MiXCR, TCRdb re-called the 5' RACE reads, giving one row per CDR3 protein. The table records 130,000 to 150,000 distinct CDR3 sequences, 5.5% to 7% of them present only once. Study-level points and caveats: Those CD4+ clones that contracted were mainly in CM and EM (CD8+ ones in EMRA). Day 15 to 85 contractors were CD4/CD8 balanced; later expanders leaned CD4+.

This clonotype showed up many times. The target antigen is unknown. Looked up from germline, CDR1 is SEHNR and CDR2 is FQNEAQ (reference sequence). The V end lost 5 bases, the J end lost 2 bases, and 13 bases lay between the germline ends. The CDR3 loop spans 14 amino acids. This TCR was sampled from an adult woman who had mild COVID-19 (a few samples of this study predate the infection). Cell type and time point are not known. The sample comprised PBMCs or a T cell subset sorted from them (not recorded which). This sequence joins TRBV7-9 and TRBJ2-7; TRBD1 is a possible D gene (6 bases). The CDR3 region is CASSRTPGAYEQYF. CDR3 bases: TGTGCCAGCAGCCGTACACCAGGGGCCTACGAGCAGTACTTC.